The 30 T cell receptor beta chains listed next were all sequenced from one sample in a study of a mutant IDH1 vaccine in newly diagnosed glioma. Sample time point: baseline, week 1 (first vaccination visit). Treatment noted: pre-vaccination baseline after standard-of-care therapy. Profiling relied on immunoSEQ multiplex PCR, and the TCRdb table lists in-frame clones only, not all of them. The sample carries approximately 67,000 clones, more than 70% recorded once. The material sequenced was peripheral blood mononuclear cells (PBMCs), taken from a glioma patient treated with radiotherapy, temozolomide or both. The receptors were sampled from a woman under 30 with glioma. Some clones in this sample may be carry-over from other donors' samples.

CDR3 DNA: TGCAGCGTGGAGGGACTAGCGGGGACTCCTTCCTACGAGCAGTACTTC. It translates to CSVEGLAGTPSYEQYF. The V call is TRBV29-1, the J call TRBJ2-7, with 13 positions matching TRBD2. The CDR3 is 16 amino acids. After removal of 6 bases from V and 1 base from J, the junction contained 9 bases not matched to a gene. Germline CDR1 SQVTM, CDR2 ANQGSEA.

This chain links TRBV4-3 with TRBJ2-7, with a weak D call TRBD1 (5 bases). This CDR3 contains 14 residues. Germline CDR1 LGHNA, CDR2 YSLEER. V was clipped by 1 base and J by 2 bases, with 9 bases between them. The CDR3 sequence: CASSQVTGTYEQYF. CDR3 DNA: TGCGCCAGCAGCCAAGTCACAGGTACCTACGAGCAGTACTTC.

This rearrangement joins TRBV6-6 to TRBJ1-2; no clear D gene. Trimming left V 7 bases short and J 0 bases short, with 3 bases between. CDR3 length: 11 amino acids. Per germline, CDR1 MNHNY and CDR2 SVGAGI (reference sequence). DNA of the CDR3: TGTGCCAGCAACTCTAACTATGGCTACACCTTC. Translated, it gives CASNSNYGYTF.

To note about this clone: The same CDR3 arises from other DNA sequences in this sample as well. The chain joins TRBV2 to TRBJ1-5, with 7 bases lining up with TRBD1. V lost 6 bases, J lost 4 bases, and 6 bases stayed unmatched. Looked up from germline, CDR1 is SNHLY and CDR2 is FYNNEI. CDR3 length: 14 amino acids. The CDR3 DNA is TGTGCCAGCAGCGGCGACAGGGTTAATCAGCCCCAGCATTTT. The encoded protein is CASSGDRVNQPQHF.

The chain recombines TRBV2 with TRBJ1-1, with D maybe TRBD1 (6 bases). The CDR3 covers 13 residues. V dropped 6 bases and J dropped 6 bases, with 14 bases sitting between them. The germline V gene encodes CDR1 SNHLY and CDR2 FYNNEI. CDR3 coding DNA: TGTGCCAGCAGGAAGGGCGGGGGCCCTGAAGCTTTCTTT. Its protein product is CASRKGGGPEAFF.

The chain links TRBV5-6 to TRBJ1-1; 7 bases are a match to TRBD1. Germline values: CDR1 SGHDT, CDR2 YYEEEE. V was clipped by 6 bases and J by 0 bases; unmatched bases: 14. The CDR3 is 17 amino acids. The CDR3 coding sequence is TGTGCCAGCACCCCGCGAGGGGGCTTCGTTATGAACACTGAAGCTTTCTTT. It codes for CASTPRGGFVMNTEAFF.

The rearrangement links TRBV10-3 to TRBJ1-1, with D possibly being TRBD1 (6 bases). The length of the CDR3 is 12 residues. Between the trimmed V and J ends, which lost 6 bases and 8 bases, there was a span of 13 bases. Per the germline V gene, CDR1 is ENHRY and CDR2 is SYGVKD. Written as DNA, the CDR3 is TGTGCCATCAGGGACTCAGGACAGGAAGCTTTCTTT. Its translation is CAIRDSGQEAFF.

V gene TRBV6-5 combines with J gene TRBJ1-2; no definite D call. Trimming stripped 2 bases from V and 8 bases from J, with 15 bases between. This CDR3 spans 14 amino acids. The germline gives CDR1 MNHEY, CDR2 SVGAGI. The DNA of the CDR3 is TGTGCCAGCAGTTACCGGGGAGGGAAAAGCGGCTACACCTTC. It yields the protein CASSYRGGKSGYTF.

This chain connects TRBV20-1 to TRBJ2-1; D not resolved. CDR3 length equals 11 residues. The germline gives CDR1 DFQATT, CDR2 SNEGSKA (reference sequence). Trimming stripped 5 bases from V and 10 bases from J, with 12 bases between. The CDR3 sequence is CSAAGIGEQFF. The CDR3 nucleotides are TGCAGTGCTGCCGGCATCGGGGAGCAGTTCTTC.

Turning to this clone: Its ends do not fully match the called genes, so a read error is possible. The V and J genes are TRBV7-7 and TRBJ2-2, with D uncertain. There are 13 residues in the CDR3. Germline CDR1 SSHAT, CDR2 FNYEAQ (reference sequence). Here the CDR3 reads CASSFGNTGELFF. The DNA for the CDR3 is TGTGCTAGCAGCTTTGGGAACACCGGGGAGCTGTTTTTT.

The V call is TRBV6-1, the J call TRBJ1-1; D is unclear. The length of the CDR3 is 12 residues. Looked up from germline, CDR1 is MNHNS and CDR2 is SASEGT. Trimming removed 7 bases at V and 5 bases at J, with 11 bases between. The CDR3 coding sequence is TGTGCCAGCATTTTAGGGTATACTGAAGCTTTCTTT. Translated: CASILGYTEAFF.

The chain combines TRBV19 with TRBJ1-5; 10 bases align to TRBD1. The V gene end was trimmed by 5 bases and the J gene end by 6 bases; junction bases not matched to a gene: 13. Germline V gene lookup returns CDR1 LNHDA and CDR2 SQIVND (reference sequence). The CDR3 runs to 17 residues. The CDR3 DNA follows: TGTGCCAGTAGTGGGCGTCTGGGACAGGGGTTTGGTCAGCCCCAGCATTTT. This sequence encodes CASSGRLGQGFGQPQHF.

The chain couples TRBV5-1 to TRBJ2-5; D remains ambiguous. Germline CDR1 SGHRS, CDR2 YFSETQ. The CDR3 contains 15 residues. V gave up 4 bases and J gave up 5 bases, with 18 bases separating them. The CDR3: CASSPLTKGRETQYF. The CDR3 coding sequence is TGCGCCAGCAGCCCTCTAACGAAGGGTCGGGAGACCCAGTACTTC.

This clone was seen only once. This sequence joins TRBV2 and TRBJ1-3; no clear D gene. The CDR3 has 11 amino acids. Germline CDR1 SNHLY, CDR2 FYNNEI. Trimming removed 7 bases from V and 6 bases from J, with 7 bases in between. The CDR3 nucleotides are TGTGCCAGCAACCGGGAAAACACCATATATTTT. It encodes CASNRENTIYF.

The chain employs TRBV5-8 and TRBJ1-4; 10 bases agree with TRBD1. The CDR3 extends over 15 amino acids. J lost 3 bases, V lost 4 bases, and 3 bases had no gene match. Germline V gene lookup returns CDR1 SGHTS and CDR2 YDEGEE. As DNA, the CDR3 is TGTGCCAGCAGCCTCGGACAGGGGGCTAATGAAAAACTGTTTTTT. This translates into CASSLGQGANEKLFF.

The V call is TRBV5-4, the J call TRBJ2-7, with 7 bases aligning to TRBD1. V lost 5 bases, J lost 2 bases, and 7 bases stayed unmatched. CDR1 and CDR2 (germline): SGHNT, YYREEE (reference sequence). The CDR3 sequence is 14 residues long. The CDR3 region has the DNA TGTGCCAGCAGGTCGGGACAGTTTACCTACGAGCAGTACTTC. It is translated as CASRSGQFTYEQYF.

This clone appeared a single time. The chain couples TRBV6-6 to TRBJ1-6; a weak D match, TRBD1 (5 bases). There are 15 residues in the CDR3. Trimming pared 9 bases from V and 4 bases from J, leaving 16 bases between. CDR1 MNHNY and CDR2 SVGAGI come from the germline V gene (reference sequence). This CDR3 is CASSQGIGYNSPLHF. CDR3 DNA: TGTGCCAGTTCTCAGGGTATAGGATATAATTCACCCCTCCACTTT.

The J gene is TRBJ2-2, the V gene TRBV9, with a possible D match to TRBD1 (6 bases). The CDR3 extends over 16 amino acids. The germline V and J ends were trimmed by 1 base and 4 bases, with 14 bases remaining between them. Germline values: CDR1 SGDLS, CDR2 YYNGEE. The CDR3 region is CASSVLNRATTGELFF. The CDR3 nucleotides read TGTGCCAGCAGCGTATTGAACAGGGCAACCACCGGGGAGCTGTTTTTT.

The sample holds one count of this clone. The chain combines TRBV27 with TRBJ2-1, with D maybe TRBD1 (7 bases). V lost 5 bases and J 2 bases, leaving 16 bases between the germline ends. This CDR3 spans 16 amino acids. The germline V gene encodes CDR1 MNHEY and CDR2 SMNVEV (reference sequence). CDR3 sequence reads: CASSPWGDSAYNEQFF. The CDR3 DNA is TGTGCCAGCAGTCCTTGGGGGGACAGCGCCTACAATGAGCAGTTCTTC.

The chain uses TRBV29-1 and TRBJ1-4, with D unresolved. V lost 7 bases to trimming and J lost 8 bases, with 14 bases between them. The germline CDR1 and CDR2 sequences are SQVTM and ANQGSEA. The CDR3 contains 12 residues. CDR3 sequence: CSGVSAGEKLFF. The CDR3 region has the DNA TGCAGCGGGGTTTCGGCGGGAGAAAAACTGTTTTTT.

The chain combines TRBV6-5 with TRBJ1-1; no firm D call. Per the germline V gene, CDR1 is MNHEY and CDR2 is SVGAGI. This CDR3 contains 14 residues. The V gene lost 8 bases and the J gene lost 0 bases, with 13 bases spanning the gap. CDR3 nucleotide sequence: TGTGCCAGCGGCCCCCTTGACTTGAACACTGAAGCTTTCTTT. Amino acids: CASGPLDLNTEAFF.

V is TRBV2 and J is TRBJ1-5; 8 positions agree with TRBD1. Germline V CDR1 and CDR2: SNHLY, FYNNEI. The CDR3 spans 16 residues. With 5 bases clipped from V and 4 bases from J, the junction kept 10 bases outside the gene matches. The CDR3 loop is CASSIPGTGPNQPQHF. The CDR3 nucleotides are TGTGCCAGCAGTATACCAGGGACAGGACCTAATCAGCCCCAGCATTTT.

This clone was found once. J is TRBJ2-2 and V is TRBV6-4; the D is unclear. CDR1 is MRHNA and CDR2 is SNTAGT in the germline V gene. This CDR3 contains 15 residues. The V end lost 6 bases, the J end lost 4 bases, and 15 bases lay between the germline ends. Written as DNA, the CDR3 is TGTGCCAGCAGCTTGGTGCCTACAGCCACCGGGGAGCTGTTTTTT. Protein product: CASSLVPTATGELFF.

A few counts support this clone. The CDR3 DNA follows: TGCGCCAGCAGCTTGGGGAGGACTCTGGGGGCCAACGTCCTGACTTTC. Protein: CASSLGRTLGANVLTF. This chain joins TRBV5-1 and TRBJ2-6, with D perhaps matching TRBD2 (5 bases). Germline CDR1 reads SGHRS; CDR2 reads YFSETQ. The CDR3 loop spans 16 amino acids. The ends were cut back, 0 bases at V and 4 bases at J, with 11 bases in the middle.

In nucleotides, the CDR3 is TGCGCCAGCAGCTTGGAGCCCCCCTCCTACGAGCAGTACTTC. Protein sequence: CASSLEPPSYEQYF. V usage is TRBV5-1 and J usage is TRBJ2-7, with D uncertain. This CDR3 region has 14 residues. The V gene's germline CDR1 is SGHRS and CDR2 YFSETQ. V lost 0 bases and J 0 bases, leaving 7 bases between the germline ends.

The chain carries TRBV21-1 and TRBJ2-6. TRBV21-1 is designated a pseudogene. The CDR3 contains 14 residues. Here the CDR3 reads CASSIGSRANVLTF. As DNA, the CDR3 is TGTGCCAGCAGCATTGGGTCTCGGGCCAACGTCCTGACTTTC.

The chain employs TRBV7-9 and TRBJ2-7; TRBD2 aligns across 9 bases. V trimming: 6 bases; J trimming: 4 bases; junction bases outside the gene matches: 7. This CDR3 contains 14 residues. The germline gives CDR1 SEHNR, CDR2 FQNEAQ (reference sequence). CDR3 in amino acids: CASSRSGSGYEQYF. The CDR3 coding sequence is TGTGCCAGCAGTCGTAGCGGGAGTGGGTACGAGCAGTACTTC.

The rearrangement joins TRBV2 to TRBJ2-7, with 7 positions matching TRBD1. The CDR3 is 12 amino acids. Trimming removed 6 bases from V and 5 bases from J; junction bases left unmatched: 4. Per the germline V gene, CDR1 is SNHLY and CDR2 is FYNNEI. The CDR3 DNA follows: TGTGCCAGCAGAGACAGGGTGGACGAGCAGTACTTC. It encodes CASRDRVDEQYF.

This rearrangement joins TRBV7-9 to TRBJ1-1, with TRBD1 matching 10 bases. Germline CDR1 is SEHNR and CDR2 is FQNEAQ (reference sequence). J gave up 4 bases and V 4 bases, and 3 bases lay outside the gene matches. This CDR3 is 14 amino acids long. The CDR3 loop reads CASSWDRGSTEAFF. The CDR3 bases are TGTGCCAGCAGCTGGGACAGGGGAAGCACTGAAGCTTTCTTT.

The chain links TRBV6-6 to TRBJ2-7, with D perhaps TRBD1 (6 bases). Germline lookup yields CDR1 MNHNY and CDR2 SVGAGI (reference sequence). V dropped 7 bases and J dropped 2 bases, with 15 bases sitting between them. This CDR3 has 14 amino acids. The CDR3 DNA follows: TGTGCCAGCACCTTAACGGACAGCACCTACGAGCAGTACTTC. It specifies CASTLTDSTYEQYF.